The clone carrying this TCR beta chain is a singleton in its sample. Its antigen is still unknown. The length of the CDR3 is 13 residues. Germline V gene sequence: CDR1 LNHDA, CDR2 SQIVND (reference sequence). Trimming shortened V by 0 bases and J by 10 bases, and 11 bases separated the two germline ends. This specimen comes from a study of T cells in Graves' hyperthyroidism and ophthalmopathy. Study-wide context: Prior to any treatment, at the point of initial diagnosis, peripheral blood was collected. Findings and caveats of the study: Researchers found most expanded thyroid clonotypes above 0.001 in blood as well.

Researchers took RNA transcripts and amplified the TCR beta CDR3 regions from them. Carried out on the TCR CDR3, a first-round RT-PCR used the HTBI primer set. MiXCR, run by TCRdb on the multiplex PCR reads, gives a single entry per CDR3 protein. Of 620,000 or so distinct CDR3 sequences listed, approximately 14% are singletons. Ophthalmopathy patients had Clinical Activity Score at least 3, NOSPECS grade at least 4, duration under 3 months. Sequenced input: blood. This clonotype was sampled from a woman in her 50s with Graves' ophthalmopathy. This sequence joins TRBV19 and TRBJ2-3; D is unclear. The CDR3 nucleotides are TGTGCCAGTAGTATAGACTACCAGATGGCGCAGTATTTT. Protein sequence: CASSIDYQMAQYF.